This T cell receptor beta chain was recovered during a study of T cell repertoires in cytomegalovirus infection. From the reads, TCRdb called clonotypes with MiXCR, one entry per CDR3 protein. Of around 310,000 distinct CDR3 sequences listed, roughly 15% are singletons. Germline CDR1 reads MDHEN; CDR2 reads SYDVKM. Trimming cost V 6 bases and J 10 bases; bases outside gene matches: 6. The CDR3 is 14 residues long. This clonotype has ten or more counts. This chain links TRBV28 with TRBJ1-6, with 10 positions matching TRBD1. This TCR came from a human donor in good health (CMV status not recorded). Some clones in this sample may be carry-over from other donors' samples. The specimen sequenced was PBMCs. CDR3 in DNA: TGTGCCAGCAGCGTGGGACAGGGGAGCTCACCCCTCCACTTT. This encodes CASSVGQGSSPLHF.